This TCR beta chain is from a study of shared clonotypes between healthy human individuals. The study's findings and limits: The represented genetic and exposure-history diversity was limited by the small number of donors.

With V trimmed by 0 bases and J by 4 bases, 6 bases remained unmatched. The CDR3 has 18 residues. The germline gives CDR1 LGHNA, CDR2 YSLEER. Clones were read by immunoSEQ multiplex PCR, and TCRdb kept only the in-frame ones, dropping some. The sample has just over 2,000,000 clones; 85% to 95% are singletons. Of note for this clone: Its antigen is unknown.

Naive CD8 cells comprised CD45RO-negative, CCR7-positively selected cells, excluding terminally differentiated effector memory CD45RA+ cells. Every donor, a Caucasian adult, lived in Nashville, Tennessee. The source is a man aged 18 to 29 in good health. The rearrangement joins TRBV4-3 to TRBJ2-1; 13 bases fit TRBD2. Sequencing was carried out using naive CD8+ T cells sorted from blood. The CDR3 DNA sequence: TGCGCCAGCAGCCAAGATCGGACTAGCGGGAGTAGGTACAATGAGCAGTTCTTC. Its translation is CASSQDRTSGSRYNEQFF.